This T cell receptor beta chain was captured by sequencing in a study of OX40 agonist ivuxolimab in advanced cancers. Study as a whole: One hepatocellular carcinoma and two cutaneous melanoma patients partially responded. Overall study results and limits: Mean expanded clone counts were higher in CD8+ than CD4+ T cells. Low normalized T-cell clonal expansion also characterized some of the nonresponders.

Generated by immunoSEQ multiplex PCR, the TCRdb table keeps only in-frame clones and is missing some. The sample includes approximately 73,000 clones, around 90% of them seen just once. People who had autoimmune disease history or systemic immunosuppression were excluded. The germline CDR1 and CDR2 sequences are SGHRS and YFSETQ. This CDR3 is built from 12 residues. The ends were cut back, 0 bases at V and 6 bases at J, with 6 bases in the middle. This clone appeared once. No antigen is known for it. Sequenced here: CD4+ or CD8+ T cells sorted from blood, sampled in a trial of the OX40 agonist ivuxolimab. The V call is TRBV5-1, the J call TRBJ1-1; D not resolved. The TCR originated in an adult with an advanced solid tumor such as melanoma, head and neck, liver or kidney cancer. The CDR3 protein is CASSLGLAEAFF. For the CDR3, the DNA is TGCGCCAGCAGCTTGGGGCTGGCTGAAGCTTTCTTT.